A single sample is the source of the 31 T cell receptor beta chains below, sequenced in a study of blood T cell repertoires in COVID-19. Sequenced by immunoSEQ multiplex PCR; TCRdb stores in-frame clones only, minus some. The top ten hold more than 1.5% of the sample, which has roughly 130,000 clones, around 80% seen once. The sequencing sample was made of peripheral blood. These TCRs come from a man between 65 and 85 years old with acute or convalescent COVID-19.

The genes are TRBV6-5 and TRBJ2-2; possible D gene TRBD2, 5 bases. The CDR3 runs to 13 residues. The germline V gene encodes CDR1 MNHEY and CDR2 SVGAGI. V was cut by 6 bases and J by 4 bases, with 9 bases left in between. CDR3 bases: TGTGCCAGCAGACCCGGACTCACCGGGGAGCTGTTTTTT. Its translation: CASRPGLTGELFF.

V usage is TRBV19 and J usage is TRBJ1-6; 7 bases fit TRBD1. CDR1 LNHDA and CDR2 SQIVND come from the germline V gene (reference sequence). The CDR3 covers 12 residues. After removal of 6 bases from V and 12 bases from J, the junction contained 5 bases not matched to a gene. CDR3 region: CASSFNRGPLHF. CDR3 in DNA: TGTGCCAGTAGCTTCAACAGGGGACCCCTCCACTTT.

This rearrangement joins TRBV11-1 to TRBJ1-6, with D uncertain. Per germline, CDR1 SGHAT and CDR2 FQDESV (reference sequence). CDR3 length: 14 residues. V lost 8 bases and J lost 0, with 8 bases in between. The CDR3 here is CASAQSSYNSPLHF. Here the CDR3 DNA reads TGTGCCAGCGCACAGAGCTCCTATAATTCACCCCTCCACTTT.

The J gene is TRBJ2-4, the V gene TRBV5-6; 8 nucleotides match TRBD1. CDR1 and CDR2 from the germline V gene are SGHDT and YYEEEE. There are 17 residues in the CDR3. Trimming took 4 bases from V and 0 from J; bases not matched to a gene: 9. The CDR3 nucleotides read TGTGCCAGCAGCGGACAGGGTACCGGGCCAGCCAAAAACATTCAGTACTTC. As protein: CASSGQGTGPAKNIQYF.

This clone has a single count. V gene TRBV3-1 (or the pseudogene TRBV3-2) combines with J gene TRBJ2-6; 9 nucleotides agree with TRBD1. The V gene's germline CDR1 is LGHDT and CDR2 YNNKEL (reference sequence). V was clipped by 7 bases and J by 4 bases; unmatched bases: 11. CDR3 length equals 17 residues. CDR3 residues: CASTRWDRAPGANVLTF. The CDR3, as DNA: TGTGCCAGCACTCGTTGGGACAGGGCCCCCGGGGCCAACGTCCTGACTTTC.

This rearrangement joins TRBV9 to TRBJ2-1, with D possibly TRBD1 on 6 matching bases. Trimming left V 0 bases short and J 8 bases short, with 24 bases between. Germline-derived CDR1 and CDR2 are SGDLS and YYNGEE. The CDR3 loop spans 18 amino acids. CDR3: CASSVEGAGVLTGHEQFF. CDR3 nucleotide sequence: TGTGCCAGCAGCGTAGAAGGGGCAGGGGTTTTAACGGGGCATGAGCAGTTCTTC.

The gene calls are TRBV24-1 and TRBJ2-1; 9 bases fit TRBD2. V dropped 0 bases and J dropped 3; count of bases not matched to a gene: 2. The germline CDR1 and CDR2 sequences are KGHDR and SFDVKD. The CDR3 is 16 residues long. Written as DNA, the CDR3 is TGTGCCACCAGTGATTTGGAGCGGGGGGACTACAATGAGCAGTTCTTC. This encodes CATSDLERGDYNEQFF.

The chain recombines TRBV7-8 with TRBJ2-1; 9 bases fit TRBD2. J was trimmed by 2 bases and V by 5 bases; bases with no gene match: 4. CDR1 is SGHVS, CDR2 FQNEAQ, per germline. There are 15 residues in the CDR3. The CDR3 bases are TGTGCCAGCAGCCACCTAGCGGGGACCTACAATGAGCAGTTCTTC. Its translation: CASSHLAGTYNEQFF.

The V gene is TRBV28, the J gene TRBJ1-2; D call uncertain. V shed 6 bases and J shed 3 bases, with 14 bases lying between them. The CDR3 is 14 residues long. Germline V lookup: CDR1 MDHEN, CDR2 SYDVKM. As DNA, the CDR3 is TGTGCCAGCAGCTCACTGGTCCTCTACTATGGCTACACCTTC. It codes for CASSSLVLYYGYTF.

The J gene is TRBJ1-1, the V gene TRBV5-1, with 12 bases aligning to TRBD1. This CDR3 has 16 amino acids. V was pared by 4 bases and J by 1 base, with 5 bases of the junction left unmatched. Germline lookup yields CDR1 SGHRS and CDR2 YFSETQ. CDR3 coding DNA: TGCGCCAGCAGCCCGGGACAGGGGGCTGGGAACACTGAAGCTTTCTTT. This codes for CASSPGQGAGNTEAFF. Supplemented by reference TRBV5-1 and TRBJ1-1, the full variable domain reads KAGVTQTPRYLIKTRGQQVTLSCSPISGHRSVSWYQQTPGQGLQFLFEYFSETQRNKGNFPGRFSGRQFSNSRSEMNVSTLELGDSALYLCASSPGQGAGNTEAFFGQGTRLTVV.

This clone occurred a few times. This chain joins TRBV2 and TRBJ1-6, with D perhaps matching TRBD1 (5 bases). Germline-derived CDR1 and CDR2 are SNHLY and FYNNEI. CDR3 length equals 15 residues. Deletions cut 6 bases from V and 5 bases from J, with 14 bases between. CDR3 sequence: CASSPRGSNNSPLHF. As DNA, the CDR3 is TGTGCCAGCAGCCCGCGGGGGAGTAATAATTCACCCCTCCACTTT.

The chain joins TRBV5-1 to TRBJ1-1; D possibly corresponds to TRBD1 (6 bases). Germline values: CDR1 SGHRS, CDR2 YFSETQ. The CDR3 extends over 13 amino acids. V lost 0 bases and J 3 bases, leaving 6 bases between the germline ends. CDR3 amino acids: CASSLAGDTEAFF. As DNA, the CDR3 is TGCGCCAGCAGCTTGGCAGGGGACACTGAAGCTTTCTTT.

The chain combines TRBV6-5 with TRBJ2-7; the match to TRBD2 covers 7 bases. V trimming: 8 bases; J trimming: 4 bases; junction bases outside the gene matches: 2. Per germline, CDR1 MNHEY and CDR2 SVGAGI. The CDR3 is 11 amino acids. CDR3 region: CASQGGYEQYF. CDR3 coding DNA: TGTGCCAGCCAGGGAGGGTACGAGCAGTACTTC.

V gene TRBV11-3 combines with J gene TRBJ2-3; D perhaps matches TRBD1 (6 bases). Germline CDR1 SGHNT, CDR2 YENEEA. The CDR3 runs to 15 residues. V lost 3 bases, J lost 0 bases, and 10 bases lay in between. DNA for the CDR3: TGTGCCAGCAGCTTGGGGCAGGGGAGCACAGATACGCAGTATTTT. It is translated as CASSLGQGSTDTQYF.

The V gene is TRBV4-1, the J gene TRBJ1-3; 9 bases match TRBD1. CDR1 is MGHRA, CDR2 YSYEKL, per germline. V was clipped by 0 bases and J by 2 bases; unmatched bases: 5. The length of the CDR3 is 17 residues. The CDR3 spells CASSQDRQGVAGNTIYF. CDR3 coding DNA: TGCGCCAGCAGCCAAGATCGACAGGGGGTGGCTGGAAACACCATATATTTT.

This rearrangement joins TRBV11-1 to TRBJ2-7, with 9 bases fitting TRBD1. V gave up 2 bases and J gave up 4 bases; unmatched junction bases: 9. The CDR3 is 16 amino acids. Germline CDR1 and CDR2: SGHAT and FQDESV (reference sequence). The CDR3 DNA reads TGTGCCAGCAGCTTACCTCCCGGGACAGGGCGTTACGAGCAGTACTTC. It specifies CASSLPPGTGRYEQYF. The full variable domain, rest sourced from reference TRBV11-1 and TRBJ2-7, is EAEVAQSPRYKITEKSQAVAFWCDPISGHATLYWYRQILGQGPELLVQFQDESVVDDSQLPKDRFSAERLKGVDSTLKIQPAELGDSAMYLCASSLPPGTGRYEQYFGPGTRLTVT.

This clone was detected a few times. V gene TRBV19 combines with J gene TRBJ1-4; D remains unclear. Germline assignment: CDR1 LNHDA and CDR2 SQIVND (reference sequence). The CDR3 consists of 14 residues. V was pared by 2 bases and J by 4 bases, with 8 bases between. CDR3 protein: CASSIRGLNEKLFF. CDR3 nucleotide sequence: TGTGCCAGTAGTATAAGAGGGCTTAATGAAAAACTGTTTTTT.

This rearrangement joins TRBV12-3 or TRBV12-4 to TRBJ1-2, with 8 bases that match TRBD1. CDR3 size: 13 residues. V gave up 4 bases and J gave up 7 bases; unmatched junction bases: 5. The CDR3 DNA sequence: TGTGCCAGCAGTTCGTACAGGGGGATTGGCTACACCTTC. Amino acids: CASSSYRGIGYTF.

The chain uses TRBV4-1 and TRBJ1-6, with D possibly TRBD1 on 5 matching bases. The CDR3 is made up of 19 amino acids. Germline V gives CDR1 MGHRA, CDR2 YSYEKL. V lost 0 bases and J lost 4, with 19 bases in between. The CDR3 is CASSQESVRGARYNSPLHF. CDR3 sequence (DNA): TGCGCCAGCAGCCAAGAATCCGTTAGGGGCGCACGATATAATTCACCCCTCCACTTT.

This chain uses TRBV28 with TRBJ1-2; D is possibly TRBD1 (6 bases). Germline loops: CDR1 MDHEN, CDR2 SYDVKM. The CDR3 totals 14 residues. The V and J ends lost 8 bases and 5 bases respectively, with 18 bases between them. The CDR3 sequence is CASSLGGAWYGYTF. CDR3 DNA: TGTGCCAGCTCCCTGGGGGGGGCTTGGTATGGCTACACCTTC.

This clone was seen only a few times. This chain links TRBV6-5 with TRBJ1-6; D remains unclear. The V end was cut by 7 bases, the J end by 10 bases, with 17 bases between. CDR1 and CDR2 (germline): MNHEY, SVGAGI. The CDR3 is 14 amino acids. CDR3 residues: CASNSASIGSPLHF. CDR3 in DNA: TGTGCCAGCAACTCTGCCTCGATCGGGTCACCCCTCCACTTT.

The J gene is TRBJ2-7, the V gene TRBV5-1, with 12 bases matching TRBD2. This CDR3 contains 15 residues. Trimming removed 0 bases from V and 2 bases from J; junction bases left unmatched: 0. Per the germline V gene, CDR1 is SGHRS and CDR2 is YFSETQ. This chain's CDR3 is CASSLASGGAYEQYF. Here the CDR3 DNA reads TGCGCCAGCAGCTTGGCTAGCGGGGGGGCCTACGAGCAGTACTTC.

The CDR3 protein is CASSPVAGLAKNIQYF. CDR3 DNA sequence: TGTGCCAGCTCACCAGTAGCGGGGCTAGCCAAAAACATTCAGTACTTC. The rearrangement uses TRBV18 and TRBJ2-4, with 8 positions matching TRBD2. V shed 2 bases, J shed 0 bases, and the junction held 3 bases outside the gene matches. The CDR3 is 16 residues long. Per germline, CDR1 KGHSH and CDR2 LQKENI.

The chain uses TRBV3-1 (or the pseudogene TRBV3-2) and TRBJ1-1, with 8 bases matching TRBD1. The junction had 8 bases not matched to a gene; V was cut back by 8 bases and J by 6 bases. Germline CDR1 and CDR2: LGHDT and YNNKEL (reference sequence). The CDR3 loop spans 13 amino acids. The CDR3 nucleotides read TGTGCCAGCCAAGACGGGACAGGCCCTGAAGCTTTCTTT. This sequence encodes CASQDGTGPEAFF.

CDR3 in DNA: TGTGCCACCAGTGACCCGAGGACAGGGGGAGGCACAGATACGCAGTATTTT. Amino acids: CATSDPRTGGGTDTQYF. The chain links TRBV24-1 to TRBJ2-3; 10 positions match TRBD1. Per germline, CDR1 KGHDR and CDR2 SFDVKD. CDR3 length: 17 residues. V was pared by 4 bases and J by 1 base, with 7 bases of the junction left unmatched.

Only one count was recorded for this clone. The chain employs TRBV3-1 (or the pseudogene TRBV3-2) and TRBJ2-1; D call uncertain. V was shortened by 1 base and J by 10 bases, with 14 bases between the two germline ends. Germline CDR1 is LGHDT and CDR2 is YNNKEL (reference sequence). The CDR3 spans 14 residues. The CDR3 reads CASSQGLLVREQFF. The CDR3, as DNA: TGTGCCAGCAGCCAAGGACTCCTAGTGAGGGAGCAGTTCTTC.

This clone occurred a few times. Other DNA sequences in the same sample also yield this CDR3. The rearrangement links TRBV5-1 to TRBJ1-1; possible D gene TRBD1, 5 bases. CDR1 is SGHRS and CDR2 is YFSETQ in the germline V gene. The CDR3 runs to 12 residues. Trimming cost V 3 bases and J 5 bases, with 8 bases left between them. The CDR3 sequence: CASSSQGTEAFF. Here the CDR3 DNA reads TGCGCCAGCAGCTCCCAGGGAACTGAAGCTTTCTTT.

This clone appeared once. The chain couples TRBV28 to TRBJ1-3; D ambiguous. Trimming took 6 bases from V and 4 from J, leaving 7 bases between them. The CDR3 is 12 residues long. Germline V CDR1 and CDR2: MDHEN, SYDVKM. The CDR3 reads CASRAGGNTIYF. Here the CDR3 DNA reads TGTGCCAGCAGGGCCGGGGGAAACACCATATATTTT.

This chain links TRBV18 with TRBJ2-2; 12 bases line up with TRBD2. Per germline, CDR1 KGHSH and CDR2 LQKENI. The CDR3 runs 19 residues. Germline trimming cut 0 bases from V and 4 bases from J; bases unmatched to any gene: 9. CDR3 sequence: CASSPPSSGGAVVTGELFF. The CDR3 bases are TGTGCCAGCTCACCACCCTCTAGCGGGGGGGCCGTGGTCACCGGGGAGCTGTTTTTT.

Here the CDR3 DNA reads TGCGCCAGCAGCCGAGACAGTATCACTGAAGCTTTCTTT. Amino acids: CASSRDSITEAFF. The chain couples TRBV5-1 to TRBJ1-1; a weak D match, TRBD1 (5 bases). The germline gives CDR1 SGHRS, CDR2 YFSETQ. V lost 4 bases and J 4 bases, leaving 11 bases between the germline ends. This CDR3 is built from 13 residues.

This chain links TRBV9 with TRBJ2-1, with 11 bases that match TRBD1. The CDR3 spans 17 residues. V gave up 3 bases and J gave up 3 bases; unmatched junction bases: 8. Germline loops: CDR1 SGDLS, CDR2 YYNGEE. CDR3 protein: CASSARTGTGGYNEQFF. DNA of the CDR3: TGTGCCAGCAGCGCCCGGACCGGGACAGGGGGCTACAATGAGCAGTTCTTC.